This T cell receptor beta chain comes out of a study of Graves' ophthalmopathy and Graves' hyperthyroidism listed by TCRdb under 2018. Describing the broader study: Peripheral blood was collected at initial diagnosis, prior to any treatment. In roughly six hyperthyroidism patients, the T-cell repertoire of thyroid tissue was compared with the T-cell repertoire of blood. To explore V-J signatures distinguishing ophthalmopathy from hyperthyroidism, a discovery set of about a hundred patients (about 44 ophthalmopathy, roughly 56 stable hyperthyroidism) was enrolled. The study used signatures of the TCR beta repertoire to tell Graves' ophthalmopathy apart from Graves' hyperthyroidism and to predict which patients would progress to ophthalmopathy. In total, 135 blood samples were TCR-sequenced: roughly 45 ophthalmopathy, roughly 77 hyperthyroidism and about 17 hyperthyroidism-to-ophthalmopathy patients. For independent validation, a separate cohort was made up of around 19 hyperthyroidism patients plus 17 patients who later progressed from hyperthyroidism to ophthalmopathy. Following sample collection, hyperthyroidism patients were given methimazole at a starting dose of 30 mg daily, and ophthalmopathy patients were given high-dose intravenous methylprednisolone.

Hyperthyroidism was considered stable if no progression to ophthalmopathy occurred within 18 months of follow-up. Patients with hyperthyroidism were aged 18 to 65 years, had been newly diagnosed, and had a disease duration of less than 2 months. Anyone with other autoimmune diseases, uncontrolled infections, pregnancy or lactation was excluded from the study. Diagnosis was based on clinical symptoms, serum thyroxine, TRAb, thyroid ultrasound and orbital computed tomography. PBMCs were isolated from 8 to 10 ml of fresh peripheral blood by Ficoll-Paque density gradient centrifugation. Total RNA was extracted using Trizol reagent, and RNA quality was checked on an Agilent 2100 Bioanalyzer. For repertoire sequencing, TCR beta CDR3 regions were amplified from RNA transcripts. HTBI primers and the Qiagen OneStep RT-PCR kit were used in a first-round RT-PCR, which was followed by a second-round multiplex PCR, size selection and purification. The libraries underwent paired-end sequencing with 100 bp reads on an Illumina HiSeq2000. As for the original processing: SOAPnuke was used to process the reads, removing any read that contained adapters or uncalled bases, had a mean Phred below 15, or lacked an exact match to the constant primer or identifier. COPE v1.2.5 was used to merge high-quality paired reads. Each unique nucleotide sequence was treated as a clonotype, and MiTCR v1.1 was used to align the clonotypes to the IMGT TRB V, D and J references. Only V-J combinations with frequency above 0.0001 were analysed, covering 99.2% of repertoires. For each V-J combination, a TCR clonal expansion and chaos score was defined as F50 clonal expansion divided by the chaos observed in the TCRdist matrix. Welch's t-statistics and random forest were used to reduce the features to about 14 V-J combinations, which were then used as input to a naive Bayes classifier. The Morisita-Horn index was used to measure how similar the thyroid and blood repertoires were. TCRdb cleaned the public reads at Q25 with fastp, built clones with MiXCR and kept in-frame beta chains. Every distinct CDR3 protein forms one entry, paired with its most common genes and DNA. The V and J calls were not made by the authors but by TCRdb's processing. Across this sample there are some 360,000 distinct CDR3 sequences, with about 18% seen only once. 2.4% of the sample is in the top ten clones.

This clonotype was found once. It lacks a known antigen. No base quality information exists; no much larger clone differs at one position. One read is thin evidence. The junction carries 12 bases between V and J, which are trimmed by 5 bases and 2 bases respectively. CDR1 and CDR2 (KGHSH, LQKENI) derive from the germline V gene. Counted from cysteine to phenylalanine, this CDR3 has 14 amino acids. Solely the CDR3 DNA is kept, with 42 bases framed from the first base. General conclusions and limits of the study: In validation, the model predicted ophthalmopathy progression with about 71% sensitivity and approximately 72% specificity; roughly 12 predicted patients were CT-confirmed with GO in a median of approximately 6.5 months. Most expanded thyroid clonotypes with a frequency above 0.001 also appeared in blood, which suggests that blood repertoires may reflect the immune response in the thyroid. Ophthalmopathy was separated from stable hyperthyroidism by the 13-signature model with just under 90% sensitivity and around 81% specificity in cross-validation and with 80%/75% in the test set. No statistical method was used to predetermine the sample size, and group allocation was not hidden from the investigators.

The chain uses TRBV18 and TRBJ1-2; a weak D assignment points to TRBD1 (6 bases agree). The origin of this receptor is an adult woman with stable Graves' hyperthyroidism. The sequencing sample was made of peripheral blood. The DNA reads as follows: TGTGCCAGCTCATCCTACAGGGAAAACTATGGCTACACCTTC. This translates into CASSSYRENYGYTF.